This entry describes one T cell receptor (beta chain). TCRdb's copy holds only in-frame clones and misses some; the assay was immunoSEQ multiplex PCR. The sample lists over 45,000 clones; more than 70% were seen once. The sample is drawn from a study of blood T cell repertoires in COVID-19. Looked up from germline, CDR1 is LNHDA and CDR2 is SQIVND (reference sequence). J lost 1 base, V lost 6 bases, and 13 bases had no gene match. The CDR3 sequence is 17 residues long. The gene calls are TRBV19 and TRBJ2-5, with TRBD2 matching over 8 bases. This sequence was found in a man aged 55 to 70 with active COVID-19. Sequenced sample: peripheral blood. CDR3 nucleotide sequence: TGTGCCAGTAGCAAATCCGGGACTAGAAGGTTCCAAGAGACCCAGTACTTC. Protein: CASSKSGTRRFQETQYF. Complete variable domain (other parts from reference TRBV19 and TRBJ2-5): DGGITQSPKYLFRKEGQNVTLSCEQNLNHDAMYWYRQDPGQGLRLIYYSQIVNDFQKGDIAEGYSVSREKKESFPLTVTSAQKNPTAFYLCASSKSGTRRFQETQYFGPGTRLLVL.